The 10 T cell receptor beta chains given below trace back to one sample, sequenced in a study of blood T cell repertoires in COVID-19. Only in-frame clones appear in the TCRdb table, and some are missing; sequencing was by immunoSEQ multiplex PCR. The data show about 270,000 clones, approximately 83% seen once. Sequencing was carried out using peripheral blood. These receptors all stem from a woman aged 65 to 85 with acute or convalescent COVID-19.

The J gene is TRBJ2-7, the V gene TRBV5-1; D is possibly TRBD1 (9 bases). Trimming pared 3 bases from V and 3 bases from J, leaving 16 bases between. Looked up from germline, CDR1 is SGHRS and CDR2 is YFSETQ. The CDR3 loop spans 15 amino acids. The CDR3 DNA is TGCGCCAGCAGCTCGGGAGGGACAGGGAACTACGAGCAGTACTTC. Its translation is CASSSGGTGNYEQYF.

This chain's CDR3 is CASGQENTGELFF. CDR3 nucleotides: TGTGCCAGTGGACAGGAGAACACCGGGGAGCTGTTTTTT. This rearrangement joins TRBV2 to TRBJ2-2; 7 bases agree with TRBD1. Germline V lookup: CDR1 SNHLY, CDR2 FYNNEI. The CDR3 contains 13 residues. The V segment lost 9 bases and the J segment 1 base; nucleotides outside the gene matches: 2.

The CDR3: CASSPQGLVTEAFF. CDR3 nucleotide sequence: TGTGCCAGCAGCCCCCAGGGTTTGGTGACTGAAGCTTTCTTT. V is TRBV7-8 and J is TRBJ1-1, with D tentatively TRBD1 (5 bases). V was clipped by 5 bases and J by 5 bases, with 15 bases between them. The CDR3 totals 14 residues. CDR1 and CDR2 (germline): SGHVS, FQNEAQ.

This chain uses TRBV4-2 with TRBJ2-5; D may be TRBD1 (6 bases). The V gene's germline CDR1 is LGHNA and CDR2 YNFKEQ. V was shortened by 1 base and J by 7 bases, with 22 bases between the two germline ends. The CDR3 has 17 amino acids. This CDR3 is CASSQVTGQWSLRTQYF. The CDR3 DNA sequence: TGTGCCAGCAGCCAAGTGACAGGACAGTGGTCTTTGAGGACCCAGTACTTC.

The CDR3 region has the DNA TGTGCCAGCAGCTACCCGGGACAGGGGGCAGCTTTCTTT. It encodes CASSYPGQGAAFF. The chain employs TRBV7-3 and TRBJ1-1, with 12 positions matching TRBD1. Germline values: CDR1 SGHTA, CDR2 FQGTGA. The ends lost 4 bases at V and 10 bases at J; junction bases unmatched: 4. The CDR3 extends over 13 amino acids. The full variable domain, with the rest looked up from reference TRBV7-3 and TRBJ1-1, is GAGVSQTPSNKVTEKGKYVELRCDPISGHTALYWYRQSLGQGPEFLIYFQGTGAADDSGLPNDRFFAVRPEGSVSTLKIQRTERGDSAVYLCASSYPGQGAAFFGQGTRLTVV.

CDR3 sequence reads: CASSLRGLAGDRFYEQYF. DNA of the CDR3: TGTGCCAGCAGTTTACGGGGACTAGCGGGGGACCGATTCTACGAGCAGTACTTC. The chain employs TRBV27 and TRBJ2-7; 14 bases agree with TRBD2. J gave up 3 bases and V 2 bases, and 9 bases lay outside the gene matches. This CDR3 comprises 18 residues. The germline CDR1 and CDR2 sequences are MNHEY and SMNVEV (reference sequence).

The rearrangement joins TRBV5-1 to TRBJ2-4; TRBD2 matches 11 bases. Germline V gives CDR1 SGHRS, CDR2 YFSETQ. Trimming cost V 4 bases and J 0 bases; bases outside gene matches: 3. This CDR3 region has 16 residues. The CDR3 DNA reads as TGCGCCAGCAGCGGTAGCGGGGGGGGAGCCAAAAACATTCAGTACTTC. Protein: CASSGSGGGAKNIQYF.

The chain employs TRBV27 and TRBJ2-1, with 10 nucleotides matching TRBD1. V shed 8 bases, J shed 6 bases, and the junction held 10 bases outside the gene matches. The CDR3 runs 15 residues. Germline V CDR1 and CDR2: MNHEY, SMNVEV (reference sequence). CDR3 sequence reads: CASSPGQGFINEQFF. The DNA for the CDR3 is TGTGCCAGCTCCCCGGGACAGGGGTTCATCAATGAGCAGTTCTTC.

This chain links TRBV7-3 with TRBJ1-6; possibly TRBD1 for D (6 bases). This CDR3 has 15 residues. V lost 4 bases and J lost 7, with 14 bases in between. Per germline, CDR1 SGHTA and CDR2 FQGTGA. CDR3 nucleotides: TGTGCCAGCAGCTCGATGCCCGGGACAAATTCACCCCTCCACTTT. Its translation: CASSSMPGTNSPLHF. The whole variable domain, remainder taken from reference TRBV7-3 and TRBJ1-6, is GAGVSQTPSNKVTEKGKYVELRCDPISGHTALYWYRQSLGQGPEFLIYFQGTGAADDSGLPNDRFFAVRPEGSVSTLKIQRTERGDSAVYLCASSSMPGTNSPLHFGNGTRLTVT.

The rearrangement uses TRBV3-1 (or the pseudogene TRBV3-2) and TRBJ1-2; D ambiguous. CDR1 is LGHDT and CDR2 is YNNKEL in the germline V gene (reference sequence). The CDR3 sequence is 13 residues long. V was pared by 1 base and J by 4 bases, with 7 bases between. CDR3 sequence: CASSQGQSYGYTF. CDR3 DNA sequence: TGTGCCAGCAGCCAAGGTCAGTCCTATGGCTACACCTTC.